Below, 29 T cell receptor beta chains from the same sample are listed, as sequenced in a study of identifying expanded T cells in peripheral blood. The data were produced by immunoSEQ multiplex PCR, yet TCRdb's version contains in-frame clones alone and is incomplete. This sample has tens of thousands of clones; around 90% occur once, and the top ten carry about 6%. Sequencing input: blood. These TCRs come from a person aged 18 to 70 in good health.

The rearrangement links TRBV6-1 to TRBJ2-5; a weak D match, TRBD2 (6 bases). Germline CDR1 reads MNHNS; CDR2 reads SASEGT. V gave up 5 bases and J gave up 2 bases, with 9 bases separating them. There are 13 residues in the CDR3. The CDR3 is CASSRGKQETQYF. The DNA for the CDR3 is TGTGCCAGCAGTCGCGGGAAGCAAGAGACCCAGTACTTC.

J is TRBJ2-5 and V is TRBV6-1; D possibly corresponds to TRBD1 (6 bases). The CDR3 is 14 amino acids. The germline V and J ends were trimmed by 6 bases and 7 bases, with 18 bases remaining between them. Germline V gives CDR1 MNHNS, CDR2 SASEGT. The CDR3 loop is CASSLDSGVGTQYF. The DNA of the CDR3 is TGTGCCAGCAGCCTGGACAGTGGGGTGGGGACCCAGTACTTC.

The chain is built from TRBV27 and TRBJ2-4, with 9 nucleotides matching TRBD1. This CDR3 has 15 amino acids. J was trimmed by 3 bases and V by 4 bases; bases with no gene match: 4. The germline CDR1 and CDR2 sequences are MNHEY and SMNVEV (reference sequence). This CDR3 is CASSSLGQGKNIQYF. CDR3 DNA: TGTGCCAGCAGTTCCCTGGGACAGGGCAAAAACATTCAGTACTTC.

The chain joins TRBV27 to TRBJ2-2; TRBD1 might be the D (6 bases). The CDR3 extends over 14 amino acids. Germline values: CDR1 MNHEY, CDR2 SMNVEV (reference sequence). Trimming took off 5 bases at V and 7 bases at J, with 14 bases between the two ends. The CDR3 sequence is CASSVQGLVGELFF. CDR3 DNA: TGTGCCAGCAGTGTACAGGGTCTGGTCGGGGAGCTGTTTTTT.

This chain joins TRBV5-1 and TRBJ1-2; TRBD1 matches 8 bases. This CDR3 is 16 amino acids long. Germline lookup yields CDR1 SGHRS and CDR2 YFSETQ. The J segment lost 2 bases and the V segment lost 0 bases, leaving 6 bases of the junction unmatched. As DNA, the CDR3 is TGCGCCAGCAGCTTGGAGGACAGGGTCATGAACTATGGCTACACCTTC. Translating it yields CASSLEDRVMNYGYTF.

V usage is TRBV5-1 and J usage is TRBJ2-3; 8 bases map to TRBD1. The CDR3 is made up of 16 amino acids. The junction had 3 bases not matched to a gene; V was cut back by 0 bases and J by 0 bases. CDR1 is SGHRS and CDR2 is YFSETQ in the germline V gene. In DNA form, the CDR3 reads TGCGCCAGCAGCTTGGTGACAGGGGTTAGCACAGATACGCAGTATTTT. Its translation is CASSLVTGVSTDTQYF.

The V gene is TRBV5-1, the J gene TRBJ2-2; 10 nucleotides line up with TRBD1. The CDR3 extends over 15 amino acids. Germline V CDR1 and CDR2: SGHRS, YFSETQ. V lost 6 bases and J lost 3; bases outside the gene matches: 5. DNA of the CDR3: TGCGCCAGCAATGAGGACAGGGGGTACACCGGGGAGCTGTTTTTT. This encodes CASNEDRGYTGELFF.

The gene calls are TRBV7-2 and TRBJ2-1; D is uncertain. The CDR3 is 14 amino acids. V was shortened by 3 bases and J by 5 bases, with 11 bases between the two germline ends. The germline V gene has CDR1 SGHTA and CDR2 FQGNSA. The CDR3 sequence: CASSFRFIHNEQFF. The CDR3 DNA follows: TGTGCCAGCAGCTTCCGATTCATCCACAATGAGCAGTTCTTC. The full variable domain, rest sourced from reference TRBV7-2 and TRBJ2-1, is GAGVSQSPSNKVTEKGKDVELRCDPISGHTALYWYRQSLGQGLEFLIYFQGNSAPDKSGLPSDRFSAERTGGSVSTLTIQRTQQEDSAVYLCASSFRFIHNEQFFGPGTRLTVL.

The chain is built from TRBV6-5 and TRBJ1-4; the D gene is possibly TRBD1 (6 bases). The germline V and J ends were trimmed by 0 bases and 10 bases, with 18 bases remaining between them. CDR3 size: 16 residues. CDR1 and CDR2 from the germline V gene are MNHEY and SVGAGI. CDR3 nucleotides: TGTGCCAGCAGTTACTCTCCCCGACAGGAATCGGGAAAACTGTTTTTT. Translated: CASSYSPRQESGKLFF.

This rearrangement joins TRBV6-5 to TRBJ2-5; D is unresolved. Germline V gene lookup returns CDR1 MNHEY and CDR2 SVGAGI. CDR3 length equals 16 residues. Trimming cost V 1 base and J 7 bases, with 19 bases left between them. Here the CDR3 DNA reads TGTGCCAGCAGTTACTGGACCGGCACCAGCGCAGGGACCCAGTACTTC. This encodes CASSYWTGTSAGTQYF.

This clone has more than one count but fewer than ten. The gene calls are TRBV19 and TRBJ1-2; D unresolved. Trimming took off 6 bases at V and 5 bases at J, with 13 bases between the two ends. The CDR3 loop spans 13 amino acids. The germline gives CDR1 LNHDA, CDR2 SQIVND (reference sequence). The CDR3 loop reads CASSAEVAYGYTF. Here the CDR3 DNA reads TGTGCCAGTAGCGCGGAGGTGGCGTATGGCTACACCTTC.

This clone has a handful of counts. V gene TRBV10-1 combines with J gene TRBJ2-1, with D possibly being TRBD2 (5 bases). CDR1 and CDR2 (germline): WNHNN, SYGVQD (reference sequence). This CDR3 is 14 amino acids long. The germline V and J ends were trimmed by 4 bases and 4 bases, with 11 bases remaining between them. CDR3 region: CASSGRWLYNEQFF. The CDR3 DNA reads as TGCGCCAGCAGTGGGAGGTGGCTGTACAATGAGCAGTTCTTC.

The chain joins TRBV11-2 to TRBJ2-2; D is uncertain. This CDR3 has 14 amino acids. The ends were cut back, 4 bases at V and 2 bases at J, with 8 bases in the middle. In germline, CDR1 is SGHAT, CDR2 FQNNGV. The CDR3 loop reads CASSSFPNTGELFF. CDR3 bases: TGTGCCAGCAGCTCCTTCCCTAACACCGGGGAGCTGTTTTTT.

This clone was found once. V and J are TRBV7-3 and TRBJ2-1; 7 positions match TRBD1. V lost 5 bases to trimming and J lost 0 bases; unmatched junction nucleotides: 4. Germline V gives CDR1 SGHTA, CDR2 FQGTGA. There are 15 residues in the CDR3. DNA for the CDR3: TGTGCCAGCAGCCAAGACAGGGCCTCCTACAATGAGCAGTTCTTC. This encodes CASSQDRASYNEQFF.

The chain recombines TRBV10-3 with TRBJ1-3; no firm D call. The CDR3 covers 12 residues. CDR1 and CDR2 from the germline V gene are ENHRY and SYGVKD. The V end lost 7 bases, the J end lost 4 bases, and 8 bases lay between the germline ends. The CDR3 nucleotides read TGTGCCATCACTACTCTAGGAAACACCATATATTTT. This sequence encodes CAITTLGNTIYF.

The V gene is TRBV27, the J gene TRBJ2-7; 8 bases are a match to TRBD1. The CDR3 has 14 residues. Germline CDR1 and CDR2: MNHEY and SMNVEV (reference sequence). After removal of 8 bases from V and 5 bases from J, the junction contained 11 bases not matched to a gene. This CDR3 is CASRGQGARDEQYF. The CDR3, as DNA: TGTGCCAGCCGGGGGCAGGGGGCGAGGGACGAGCAGTACTTC.

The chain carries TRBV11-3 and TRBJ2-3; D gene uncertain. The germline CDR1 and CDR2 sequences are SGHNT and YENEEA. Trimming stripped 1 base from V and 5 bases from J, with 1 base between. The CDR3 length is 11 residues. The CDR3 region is CASSLGDTQYF. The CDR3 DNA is TGTGCCAGCAGCTTAGGAGATACGCAGTATTTT.

The CDR3 DNA reads TGCAGCGTAAGAGGACTAGCGGGACGGCCTGCCCAAGAGACCCAGTACTTC. Translating gives CSVRGLAGRPAQETQYF. The J gene is TRBJ2-5, the V gene TRBV29-1; 12 bases match TRBD2. Germline V gives CDR1 SQVTM, CDR2 ANQGSEA. This CDR3 has 17 amino acids. V gave up 6 bases and J gave up 1 base; unmatched junction bases: 12.

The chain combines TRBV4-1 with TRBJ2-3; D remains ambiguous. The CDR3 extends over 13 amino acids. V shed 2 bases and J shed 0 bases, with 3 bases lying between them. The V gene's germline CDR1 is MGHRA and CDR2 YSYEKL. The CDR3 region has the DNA TGCGCCAGCAGCCAACCTAGCACAGATACGCAGTATTTT. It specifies CASSQPSTDTQYF.

The CDR3, as DNA: TGTGCCAGCAGCCAATTCGGCGCAACTGAAGCTTTCTTT. The encoded protein is CASSQFGATEAFF. The chain has TRBV14 and TRBJ1-1; D uncertain. The CDR3 totals 13 residues. The germline V gene has CDR1 SGHDN and CDR2 FVKESK. The V gene lost 2 bases and the J gene lost 5 bases, with 9 bases spanning the gap. The full variable domain, in which reference TRBV14 and TRBJ1-1 provide the parts outside the CDR3, is EAGVTQFPSHSVIEKGQTVTLRCDPISGHDNLYWYRRVMGKEIKFLLHFVKESKQDESGMPNNRFLAERTGGTYSTLKVQPAELEDSGVYFCASSQFGATEAFFGQGTRLTVV.

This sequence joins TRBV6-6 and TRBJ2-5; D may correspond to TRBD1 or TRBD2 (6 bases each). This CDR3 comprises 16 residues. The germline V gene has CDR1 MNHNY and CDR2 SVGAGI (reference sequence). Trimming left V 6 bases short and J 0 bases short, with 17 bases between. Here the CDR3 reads CASSTLGGANQETQYF. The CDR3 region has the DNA TGTGCCAGCAGCACCCTGGGGGGCGCGAACCAAGAGACCCAGTACTTC.

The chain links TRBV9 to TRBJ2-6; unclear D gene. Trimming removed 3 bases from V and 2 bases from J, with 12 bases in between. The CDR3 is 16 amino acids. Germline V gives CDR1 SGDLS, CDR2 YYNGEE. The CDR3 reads CASSELQRPGANVLTF. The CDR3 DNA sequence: TGTGCCAGCAGCGAACTACAGCGACCTGGGGCCAACGTCCTGACTTTC.

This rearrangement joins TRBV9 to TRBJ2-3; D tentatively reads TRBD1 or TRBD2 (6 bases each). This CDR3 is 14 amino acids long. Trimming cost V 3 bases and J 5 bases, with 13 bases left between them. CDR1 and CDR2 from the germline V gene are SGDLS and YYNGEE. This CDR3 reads CASSARGRGDTQYF. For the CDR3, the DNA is TGTGCCAGCAGCGCACGGGGGCGGGGAGATACGCAGTATTTT.

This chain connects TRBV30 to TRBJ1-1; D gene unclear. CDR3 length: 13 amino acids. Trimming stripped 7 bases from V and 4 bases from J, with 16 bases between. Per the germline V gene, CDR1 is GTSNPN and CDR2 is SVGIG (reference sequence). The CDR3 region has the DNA TGTGCCTCGGAACCCCCCGCAGGCACTGAAGCTTTCTTT. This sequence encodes CASEPPAGTEAFF.

The CDR3 loop is CASSPDGVGYTF. CDR3 coding DNA: TGTGCCAGCAGCCCGGACGGGGTTGGCTACACCTTC. This chain connects TRBV5-6 to TRBJ1-2; D gene unclear. Germline V gene lookup returns CDR1 SGHDT and CDR2 YYEEEE. The V end lost 4 bases, the J end lost 7 bases, and 11 bases lay between the germline ends. The CDR3 is 12 amino acids.

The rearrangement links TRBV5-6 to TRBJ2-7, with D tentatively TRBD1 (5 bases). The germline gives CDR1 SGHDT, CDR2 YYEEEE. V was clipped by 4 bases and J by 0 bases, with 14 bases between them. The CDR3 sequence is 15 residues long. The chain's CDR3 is CASSAPGASSYEQYF. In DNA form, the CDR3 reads TGTGCCAGCAGCGCACCTGGGGCCAGCTCCTACGAGCAGTACTTC.

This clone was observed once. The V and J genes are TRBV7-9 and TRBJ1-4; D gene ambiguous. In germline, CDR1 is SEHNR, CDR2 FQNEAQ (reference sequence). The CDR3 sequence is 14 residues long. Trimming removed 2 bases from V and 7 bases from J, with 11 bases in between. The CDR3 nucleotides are TGTGCCAGCAGCTTACGCGGTTCGGGTGAAAAACTGTTTTTT. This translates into CASSLRGSGEKLFF.

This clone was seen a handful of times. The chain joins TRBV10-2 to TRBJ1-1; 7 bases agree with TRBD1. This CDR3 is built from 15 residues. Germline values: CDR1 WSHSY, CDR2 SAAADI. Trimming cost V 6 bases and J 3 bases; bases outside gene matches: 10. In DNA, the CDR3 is TGCGCCAGCAGAGATCCACATACAGGGGACACTGAAGCTTTCTTT. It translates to CASRDPHTGDTEAFF.

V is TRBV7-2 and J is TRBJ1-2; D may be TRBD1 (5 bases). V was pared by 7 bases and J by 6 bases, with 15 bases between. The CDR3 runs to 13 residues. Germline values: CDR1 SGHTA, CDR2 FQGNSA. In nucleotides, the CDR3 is TGTGCCAGCACCACCGCCGGGGGTGATGGCTACACCTTC. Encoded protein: CASTTAGGDGYTF.